Each of the 24 T cell receptor beta chains below was sequenced from the same sample in a study of response to subunit inactivated influenza vaccine. MiXCR, applied by TCRdb to the RT-PCR reads, yields one record per CDR3 protein. The sample yields roughly 650,000 distinct CDR3 sequences, less than 15% seen once. Material: PBMCs from blood, obtained roughly 2 weeks before vaccination. The origin of the receptors is a man aged 50-59 years who received an inactivated influenza vaccine.

Ten or more counts support this clonotype. This chain joins TRBV12-3 or TRBV12-4 and TRBJ2-1; TRBD2 agrees at 13 bases. V was pared by 2 bases and J by 6 bases, with 7 bases of the junction left unmatched. CDR3 length equals 17 residues. CDR3 DNA sequence: TGTGCCAGCAGTTTATACATCACTAGCGGGAGGGTCAATGAGCAGTTCTTC. Encoded protein: CASSLYITSGRVNEQFF.

This clonotype has just a few counts. This chain links TRBV2 with TRBJ2-1; D possibly corresponds to TRBD1 (6 bases). Germline V CDR1 and CDR2: SNHLY, FYNNEI. The CDR3 has 14 residues. Between the trimmed V and J ends, which lost 4 bases and 6 bases, there was a span of 13 bases. The CDR3 sequence is CASSVWGTSNEQFF. The CDR3 region has the DNA TGTGCCAGCAGTGTATGGGGGACATCCAATGAGCAGTTCTTC. The whole variable domain, remainder taken from reference TRBV2 and TRBJ2-1, is EPEVTQTPSHQVTQMGQEVILRCVPISNHLYFYWYRQILGQKVEFLVSFYNNEISEKSEIFDDQFSVERPDGSNFTLKIRSTKLEDSAMYFCASSVWGTSNEQFFGPGTRLTVL.

This chain joins TRBV27 and TRBJ2-6; the D gene could be TRBD1 or TRBD2 (5 bases each). The CDR3 extends over 20 amino acids. Per the germline V gene, CDR1 is MNHEY and CDR2 is SMNVEV (reference sequence). V lost 7 bases and J lost 0, with 25 bases in between. The CDR3 sequence: CASIKRAEVVGASGANVLTF. In DNA form, the CDR3 reads TGTGCCAGCATCAAACGGGCGGAGGTAGTTGGGGCCTCTGGGGCCAACGTCCTGACTTTC.

The chain uses TRBV6-5 and TRBJ1-3; D is undetermined. There are 14 residues in the CDR3. CDR1 is MNHEY and CDR2 is SVGAGI in the germline V gene. Trimming shortened V by 4 bases and J by 1 base, and 8 bases separated the two germline ends. DNA for the CDR3: TGTGCCAGCAGTTCAACCTCTTCTGGAAACACCATATATTTT. It is translated as CASSSTSSGNTIYF.

This clonotype was observed a few times. The rearrangement uses TRBV4-2 and TRBJ2-7; 12 positions agree with TRBD1. CDR1 and CDR2 (germline): LGHNA, YNFKEQ. This CDR3 comprises 15 residues. With 3 bases clipped from V and 6 bases from J, the junction kept 6 bases outside the gene matches. CDR3 amino acids: CASSHPGQGAFEQYF. DNA of the CDR3: TGTGCCAGCAGCCACCCGGGACAGGGGGCTTTCGAGCAGTACTTC.

This clonotype came up many times. The chain recombines TRBV6-2 or TRBV6-3 with TRBJ1-2; D perhaps matches TRBD1 (5 bases). The germline gives CDR1 MNHEY, CDR2 SVGEGT. Trimming removed 7 bases at V and 5 bases at J, with 20 bases between. The CDR3 has 15 residues. DNA for the CDR3: TGTGCCAGCACCAACTCCGGCGGGGGGTATTATGGCTACACCTTC. Amino acid sequence: CASTNSGGGYYGYTF.

This clonotype was counted a few times. The gene calls are TRBV12-3 or TRBV12-4 and TRBJ2-7, with a possible D match to TRBD1 (6 bases). V was pared by 4 bases and J by 1 base, with 11 bases between. The CDR3 extends over 14 amino acids. CDR3: CASSWGHQSYEQYF. For the CDR3, the DNA is TGTGCCAGCAGTTGGGGACACCAGTCCTACGAGCAGTACTTC.

CDR3 in amino acids: CASSVNSGTGGTDTQYF. The CDR3 region has the DNA TGTGCCAGCAGCGTTAATAGCGGGACGGGCGGCACAGATACGCAGTATTTT. This rearrangement joins TRBV11-2 to TRBJ2-3; TRBD2 matches at 8 bases. This CDR3 is built from 17 residues. After removal of 5 bases from V and 1 base from J, the junction contained 11 bases not matched to a gene. Germline V gives CDR1 SGHAT, CDR2 FQNNGV.

The sample holds a few counts of this clonotype. The chain combines TRBV9 with TRBJ2-3; 9 positions match TRBD2. CDR3 length: 16 residues. Trimming at V came to 6 bases and at J to 2 bases, leaving 10 bases not matched to a gene. Germline CDR1 is SGDLS and CDR2 is YYNGEE. Here the CDR3 reads CASNQAGGISTDTQYF. For the CDR3, the DNA is TGTGCCAGCAATCAGGCGGGGGGGATATCCACAGATACGCAGTATTTT.

This clonotype has just a few counts. CDR3 DNA: TGTGCCAGCAGCGGGACTGGACAAGCCTACGAGCAGTACTTC. It specifies CASSGTGQAYEQYF. The chain links TRBV12-3 or TRBV12-4 to TRBJ2-7; weak D call: TRBD2 (6 bases). Trimming removed 6 bases from V and 2 bases from J, with 14 bases in between. The CDR3 loop spans 14 amino acids.

V is TRBV6-2 or TRBV6-3 and J is TRBJ2-1; tentatively, D is TRBD1 or TRBD2 (5 bases each). The CDR3 loop spans 15 amino acids. Trimming shortened V by 7 bases and J by 8 bases, and 21 bases separated the two germline ends. Germline V gene lookup returns CDR1 MNHEY and CDR2 SVGEGT. In nucleotides, the CDR3 is TGTGCCAGCAACACCGGGGCTACTAGTTTCGATGAGCAGTTCTTC. This gives the protein CASNTGATSFDEQFF.

V and J are TRBV4-2 and TRBJ1-5, with a possible D match to TRBD1 (5 bases). Germline CDR1 reads LGHNA; CDR2 reads YNFKEQ. V dropped 1 base and J dropped 7 bases, with 11 bases sitting between them. The CDR3 is made up of 14 amino acids. The CDR3 loop is CASSQVRGGQPQHF. The CDR3 DNA reads TGTGCCAGCAGCCAAGTGAGGGGTGGACAGCCCCAGCATTTT.

The chain combines TRBV20-1 with TRBJ2-5; D is undetermined. Trimming shortened V by 5 bases and J by 0 bases, and 10 bases separated the two germline ends. This CDR3 region has 13 residues. Germline CDR1 and CDR2: DFQATT and SNEGSKA (reference sequence). CDR3 region: CSAGRLNQETQYF. The CDR3 DNA follows: TGCAGTGCTGGACGACTGAACCAAGAGACCCAGTACTTC.

The gene calls are TRBV20-1 and TRBJ1-5; D is perhaps TRBD1 (6 bases). V was pared by 0 bases and J by 7 bases, with 13 bases between. The germline CDR1 and CDR2 sequences are DFQATT and SNEGSKA (reference sequence). CDR3 size: 14 residues. DNA for the CDR3: TGCAGTGCTAGAGATGGGACACGTTCCCAGCCCCAGCATTTT. Translating gives CSARDGTRSQPQHF.

Concerning this clonotype: This may arise from a read error, as a much more abundant clone is one base away. The chain is built from TRBV7-2 and TRBJ2-1, with a possible D match to TRBD1 (6 bases). CDR3 length equals 14 residues. The germline V gene has CDR1 SGHTA and CDR2 FQGNSA. The CDR3 DNA reads as TGTGACAGCAGCGCCTCTCGACAGGTAATGAATGAGTTCTTC. It specifies CDSSASRQVMNEFF.

This clonotype was counted a few times. The chain employs TRBV7-6 and TRBJ2-1; 12 positions match TRBD2. CDR3 length equals 16 residues. The V gene's germline CDR1 is SGHVS and CDR2 FNYEAQ. V shed 4 bases and J 7 bases; nucleotides not matched to a gene: 8. CDR3 nucleotide sequence: TGTGCCAGCAGCTCGGTCCTAGCGGGGGGGCGAAATGAGCAGTTCTTC. This sequence encodes CASSSVLAGGRNEQFF.

This clonotype was seen at least ten times. At one boundary the junction diverges from the germline segment, which might be a read error. The J gene is TRBJ1-5, the V gene TRBV28; no clear D gene. The length of the CDR3 is 9 residues. Germline V gene data show CDR1 as MDHEN and CDR2 as SYDVKM. The CDR3 DNA reads as TGTGCCAGCAGTCAGCCCCAGCATTTT. This codes for CASSQPQHF.

This clonotype appeared a few times. J is TRBJ2-5 and V is TRBV4-3; TRBD2 agrees at 7 bases. After removal of 4 bases from V and 1 base from J, the junction contained 6 bases not matched to a gene. Germline V gene lookup returns CDR1 LGHNA and CDR2 YSLEER. The CDR3 is made up of 15 amino acids. For the CDR3, the DNA is TGCGCCAGCAGCCCGCGCGGCGGGGGCCAAGAGACCCAGTACTTC. Translated: CASSPRGGGQETQYF.

This rearrangement joins TRBV12-3 or TRBV12-4 to TRBJ2-2, with D possibly called TRBD1 or TRBD2 (5 bases each). There are 14 residues in the CDR3. V gave up 3 bases and J gave up 3 bases, with 8 bases separating them. Written as DNA, the CDR3 is TGTGCCAGCAGTTTTGGGGGTTACACCGGGGAGCTGTTTTTT. Translating it yields CASSFGGYTGELFF.

This clonotype was seen a few times. The chain uses TRBV20-1 and TRBJ2-7; D tentatively reads TRBD1 or TRBD2 (5 bases each). Germline V gene data show CDR1 as DFQATT and CDR2 as SNEGSKA (reference sequence). The V gene lost 5 bases and the J gene lost 3 bases, with 14 bases spanning the gap. The CDR3 is 13 residues long. The CDR3 loop is CSAPGTSVYEQYF. The CDR3 region has the DNA TGCAGTGCTCCCGGGACGTCGGTCTACGAGCAGTACTTC.

The gene calls are TRBV20-1 and TRBJ1-2; 9 nucleotides align to TRBD1. This CDR3 contains 13 residues. Per germline, CDR1 DFQATT and CDR2 SNEGSKA (reference sequence). The CDR3 DNA reads as TGCAGGATAACAGGGGGCGCACCCGATGGCTACACCTTC. Amino acid sequence: CRITGGAPDGYTF.

CDR3 sequence reads: CASSHGTRDEQFF. CDR3 coding DNA: TGTGCCAGCAGCCATGGGACTCGCGATGAGCAGTTCTTC. The rearrangement joins TRBV5-6 to TRBJ2-1, with a tentative D call TRBD2 (6 bases). Germline lookup yields CDR1 SGHDT and CDR2 YYEEEE. This CDR3 region has 13 residues. Trimming pared 4 bases from V and 8 bases from J, leaving 13 bases between.

A note on this clonotype: This sequence may be a read error, since a much larger clone differs from it by one base. The chain employs TRBV12-3 or TRBV12-4 and TRBJ2-7, with D hard to call. CDR3 length: 13 residues. The CDR3 reads CASSSDGTYEQHF. The CDR3 bases are TGTGCCAGCAGTTCGGACGGAACCTACGAGCAGCACTTC.

This clonotype was seen many times. The chain uses TRBV7-2 and TRBJ1-4; 10 bases line up with TRBD1. The CDR3 spans 13 residues. Germline loops: CDR1 SGHTA, CDR2 FQGNSA. After removal of 6 bases from V and 8 bases from J, the junction contained 3 bases not matched to a gene. CDR3 sequence reads: CASSRDRGEKLFF. CDR3 DNA sequence: TGTGCCAGCAGTAGGGACAGGGGCGAAAAACTGTTTTTT.